This TCR beta chain was retrieved from a study of vaccination effects on CD4 cells after COVID-19. On this clone: Its antigen is unidentified.

Some clones are missing from TCRdb's copy, which holds only in-frame ones; the method was immunoSEQ multiplex PCR. The table has more than 30,000 clones, 82% seen once. The CDR3 consists of 15 residues. Germline CDR1 is SGHRS and CDR2 is YFSETQ. V was trimmed by 1 base and J by 0 bases, leaving 8 bases between them. Following 10 days of culture, CD4+ T cells were isolated. Cultures got half-medium changes with IL-2 on days 3 and 7. This TCR was recovered from a human donor who received a COVID-19 vaccine. The chain combines TRBV5-1 with TRBJ1-3, with D perhaps matching TRBD1 (5 bases). The sequenced sample was CD4+ T cells from PBMCs cultured without peptide, obtained before COVID-19 vaccination. The DNA for the CDR3 is TGCGCCAGCAGCTTGTACGGACACTCTGGAAACACCATATATTTT. It is translated as CASSLYGHSGNTIYF. Full variable domain (missing parts from reference TRBV5-1 and TRBJ1-3): KAGVTQTPRYLIKTRGQQVTLSCSPISGHRSVSWYQQTPGQGLQFLFEYFSETQRNKGNFPGRFSGRQFSNSRSEMNVSTLELGDSALYLCASSLYGHSGNTIYFGEGSWLTVV.